This T cell receptor beta chain was sequenced for a study of T cells in Graves' hyperthyroidism and ophthalmopathy. The V and J ends lost 6 bases and 3 bases, in that order; junction bases with no gene match: 10. This CDR3 has 16 residues. Germline V gene sequence: CDR1 MNHEY, CDR2 SVGEGT. Using RNA transcripts as the source, TCR beta CDR3 regions were amplified. The study used the HTBI primer set for a first-round RT-PCR of the TCR CDR3. TCRdb redid the calling of the multiplex PCR reads with MiXCR, one entry per CDR3 protein. Counted here are 600,000 or so distinct CDR3 sequences, 14% occurring once; the ten biggest clones make up 7.1%.

The clonotype was recovered from a woman between 18 and 30 years old with Graves' ophthalmopathy. This chain connects TRBV6-2 or TRBV6-3 to TRBJ2-2; 7 nucleotides line up with TRBD1. The sequencing sample was made of blood. CDR3 sequence reads: CASSPDRAWDTGELFF. The CDR3 DNA follows: TGTGCCAGCAGCCCCGACAGGGCTTGGGACACCGGGGAGCTGTTTTTT.